This entry lists 21 T cell receptor beta chains sequenced from one sample in a study of T cells in Graves' hyperthyroidism and ophthalmopathy. Amplified TCR beta CDR3 regions derived from RNA transcripts. The HTBI primer set served for first-round RT-PCR of the TCR CDR3. TCRdb reprocessed the multiplex PCR reads with MiXCR, giving one entry per CDR3 protein. The table records around 400,000 distinct CDR3 sequences, roughly 14% of them present only once. Sample: blood. These TCRs come from a woman between 18 and 30 years old with Graves' hyperthyroidism that later progressed to Graves' ophthalmopathy.

The chain carries TRBV18 and TRBJ2-5; 7 bases are shared with TRBD2. Looked up from germline, CDR1 is KGHSH and CDR2 is LQKENI. Trimming cost V 3 bases and J 5 bases; bases outside gene matches: 9. The CDR3 length is 15 residues. The CDR3 region has the DNA TGTGCCAGCTCACCCCTGGGCGGGAGTGTCGAGACCCAGTACTTC. Translation gives CASSPLGGSVETQYF.

This clonotype turned up a few times. This chain joins TRBV30 and TRBJ2-7; 11 nucleotides align to TRBD2. CDR1 is GTSNPN, CDR2 SVGIG, per germline (reference sequence). The CDR3 is made up of 17 amino acids. V trimming: 0 bases; J trimming: 1 base; junction bases outside the gene matches: 8. CDR3: CAWSVSITSGSSYEQYF. In DNA, the CDR3 is TGTGCCTGGAGTGTCTCGATCACTAGCGGGAGTTCCTACGAGCAGTACTTC.

The chain is built from TRBV27 and TRBJ1-2, with D perhaps TRBD1 (5 bases). Germline CDR1 MNHEY, CDR2 SMNVEV (reference sequence). V was cut by 5 bases and J by 0 bases, with 19 bases left in between. This CDR3 has 17 residues. This CDR3 is CASSPQGQGRANYGYTF. DNA for the CDR3: TGTGCCAGCAGTCCCCAAGGCCAGGGTAGGGCTAACTATGGCTACACCTTC.

The genes are TRBV11-2 and TRBJ1-2; no clear D gene. The V end lost 4 bases, the J end lost 8 bases, and 17 bases lay between the germline ends. Germline V gene sequence: CDR1 SGHAT, CDR2 FQNNGV. This CDR3 spans 14 amino acids. As DNA, the CDR3 is TGTGCCAGCAGCTCCCCTAGACGGTTATTGGGCTACACCTTC. Its translation: CASSSPRRLLGYTF.

The genes are TRBV27 and TRBJ2-7, with D maybe TRBD2 (5 bases). CDR3 length: 12 amino acids. Trimming took off 6 bases at V and 4 bases at J, with 10 bases between the two ends. The V gene's germline CDR1 is MNHEY and CDR2 SMNVEV (reference sequence). CDR3 loop: CASRGVRYEQYF. CDR3 bases: TGTGCCAGCAGGGGAGTAAGGTACGAGCAGTACTTC.

This chain connects TRBV12-5 to TRBJ1-1, with D possibly matching TRBD1 (5 bases). Germline assignment: CDR1 LGHNT and CDR2 FRNRAP. Trimming removed 8 bases at V and 0 bases at J, with 13 bases between. The CDR3 contains 14 residues. The CDR3 DNA reads as TGTGCTAGTTCACCGACAGCCTTGAACACTGAAGCTTTCTTT. Translation gives CASSPTALNTEAFF.

J is TRBJ2-3 and V is TRBV25-1; the match to TRBD1 covers 10 bases. Trimming took 4 bases from V and 2 from J; bases not matched to a gene: 15. Germline CDR1 MGHDK, CDR2 SYGVNS. The CDR3 sequence is 19 residues long. CDR3 region: CASSGQGAVGGPHTDTQYF. In nucleotides, the CDR3 is TGTGCCAGCAGTGGACAGGGGGCTGTGGGGGGGCCACACACAGATACGCAGTATTTT.

The gene calls are TRBV20-1 and TRBJ2-5, with 9 bases lining up with TRBD2. The CDR3 length is 15 residues. In germline, CDR1 is DFQATT, CDR2 SNEGSKA (reference sequence). The J segment lost 5 bases and the V segment lost 2 bases, leaving 9 bases of the junction unmatched. DNA of the CDR3: TGCAGTGCTAGAACGGCTAGCGGGGTGGGGGAGACCCAGTACTTC. Its protein product is CSARTASGVGETQYF.

This clonotype showed up many times. J is TRBJ2-7 and V is TRBV11-2; TRBD2 matches at 7 bases. CDR3 length equals 10 residues. The ends lost 5 bases at V and 9 bases at J; junction bases unmatched: 1. From germline, CDR1 is SGHAT and CDR2 FQNNGV. The CDR3 is CASSGGVQYF. Here the CDR3 DNA reads TGTGCCAGCAGCGGGGGGGTGCAGTACTTC.

This clonotype was seen repeatedly, ten times or more. The chain has TRBV7-3 and TRBJ1-1, with a tentative D call TRBD1 (5 bases). CDR3 length: 15 amino acids. The V gene lost 5 bases and the J gene lost 0 bases, with 13 bases spanning the gap. Germline V gene sequence: CDR1 SGHTA, CDR2 FQGTGA. The DNA for the CDR3 is TGTGCCAGCAGCCTTCGGGGGGGACTGAACACTGAAGCTTTCTTT. Translated: CASSLRGGLNTEAFF.

This clonotype was picked up many times. J is TRBJ1-1 and V is TRBV29-1; D not resolved. CDR1 SQVTM and CDR2 ANQGSEA come from the germline V gene. This CDR3 has 13 residues. Trimming removed 4 bases from V and 1 base from J, with 10 bases in between. CDR3 region: CSVGREGNTEAFF. The DNA for the CDR3 is TGCAGCGTTGGTCGGGAGGGGAACACTGAAGCTTTCTTT.

This clonotype was observed a few times. CDR3 sequence: CASSEQLGGGELFF. In DNA, the CDR3 is TGTGCCAGCAGTGAGCAACTGGGCGGCGGGGAGCTGTTTTTT. The rearrangement joins TRBV25-1 to TRBJ2-2, with D unclear. The germline V gene encodes CDR1 MGHDK and CDR2 SYGVNS. The CDR3 spans 14 residues. Trimming removed 3 bases from V and 7 bases from J, with 12 bases in between.

This clonotype has just a few counts. The chain combines TRBV12-3 or TRBV12-4 with TRBJ2-1, with 7 bases lining up with TRBD2. J lost 8 bases, V lost 7 bases, and 5 bases had no gene match. This CDR3 is 12 amino acids long. Here the CDR3 DNA reads TGTGCCAGCACCGACCTAGCGGATGAGCAGTTCTTC. As protein: CASTDLADEQFF.

The V gene is TRBV4-3, the J gene TRBJ2-7; no definite D call. V was trimmed by 0 bases and J by 3 bases, leaving 9 bases between them. Germline V gene lookup returns CDR1 LGHNA and CDR2 YSLEER. The CDR3 has 14 amino acids. CDR3 DNA sequence: TGCGCCAGCAGCCAAGAGAACGGCTACTACGAGCAGTACTTC. Residues: CASSQENGYYEQYF.

The chain carries TRBV3-1 and TRBJ2-1; D may be TRBD2 (6 bases). The CDR3 covers 15 residues. V was shortened by 0 bases and J by 6 bases, with 12 bases between the two germline ends. The germline gives CDR1 LGHDT, CDR2 YNNKEL (reference sequence). CDR3 nucleotides: TGTGCCAGCAGCCAAGACTGGAGGGATAGCAATGAGCAGTTCTTC. It specifies CASSQDWRDSNEQFF.

This clonotype was seen more than once but under ten times. This chain joins TRBV15 and TRBJ2-3; no firm D call. The V end was cut by 0 bases, the J end by 4 bases, with 11 bases between. In germline, CDR1 is LNHNV, CDR2 YYDKDF (reference sequence). The CDR3 has 15 amino acids. The CDR3: CATSRDRVNADTQYF. The CDR3 nucleotides are TGTGCCACCAGCAGAGATCGGGTAAATGCAGATACGCAGTATTTT.

At least ten counts were recorded for this clonotype. The chain employs TRBV28 and TRBJ2-3; 9 bases are shared with TRBD2. In germline, CDR1 is MDHEN, CDR2 SYDVKM. CDR3 length: 16 residues. With 4 bases clipped from V and 0 bases from J, the junction kept 5 bases outside the gene matches. CDR3 DNA sequence: TGTGCCAGCAGTTCGGAGGCGGGAGGGAGCACAGATACGCAGTATTTT. As protein: CASSSEAGGSTDTQYF.

About this clonotype: Being one base from a much bigger clone, this may be a read error. The CDR3 does not end in the conserved phenylalanine or tryptophan, so this is likely a read error. The rearrangement links TRBV3-1 to TRBJ1-5; the match to TRBD1 covers 9 bases. The CDR3 runs 14 residues. V lost 3 bases, J lost 5 bases, and 2 bases stayed unmatched. Germline V gives CDR1 LGHDT, CDR2 YNNKEL (reference sequence). The CDR3 sequence: CASSQGQGDQPQHL. The CDR3 DNA is TGTGCCAGCAGCCAGGGACAGGGAGATCAGCCCCAGCATCTT.

The chain is built from TRBV20-1 and TRBJ2-7; 7 nucleotides align to TRBD1. Germline loops: CDR1 DFQATT, CDR2 SNEGSKA (reference sequence). V lost 7 bases and J lost 4; bases outside the gene matches: 16. This CDR3 comprises 15 residues. The CDR3: CSGIRSGTVLYEQYF. The DNA for the CDR3 is TGCAGTGGGATACGGTCCGGGACAGTTCTTTACGAGCAGTACTTC.

The genes are TRBV5-4 and TRBJ2-1; tentatively, D is TRBD2 (5 bases). The CDR3 covers 14 residues. V was trimmed by 7 bases and J by 4 bases, leaving 15 bases between them. Looked up from germline, CDR1 is SGHNT and CDR2 is YYREEE (reference sequence). The CDR3 region is CASQPLGEYNEQFF. Here the CDR3 DNA reads TGTGCCAGCCAGCCCCTCGGGGAGTACAATGAGCAGTTCTTC.

Worth noting for this clonotype: It may be a read error: a sequence one base away is much more abundant. Since the CDR3 does not end with the conserved phenylalanine or tryptophan, this likely comes from a read error. J is TRBJ1-5 and V is TRBV6-1, with a weak D call TRBD1 (5 bases). Germline CDR1 and CDR2: MNHNS and SASEGT. This CDR3 comprises 13 residues. The V end lost 8 bases, the J end lost 6 bases, and 14 bases lay between the germline ends. Written as DNA, the CDR3 is TGTGCCAGCTCCTACCAGGGTTTTCAGCCCCAGCATCTT. Translated: CASSYQGFQPQHL.